One and the same sample provided the 20 T cell receptor beta chains below, sequenced in a study of lymphopenia after photon versus proton radiotherapy. Sequenced by immunoSEQ multiplex PCR; TCRdb stores in-frame clones only, minus some. The data hold about 53,000 clones, with around 83% observed a single time. This sample comprised peripheral blood, obtained from a patient treated with photon-based radiotherapy. The receptor set was obtained from a man aged 50 to 60 with gastric cancer.

The chain recombines TRBV6-1 with TRBJ2-1; 13 positions match TRBD2. After removal of 3 bases from V and 1 base from J, the junction contained 12 bases not matched to a gene. The CDR3 sequence is 20 residues long. Looked up from germline, CDR1 is MNHNS and CDR2 is SASEGT. For the CDR3, the DNA is TGTGCCAGCAGTGACTTACTAGCGGGAGGGCCCTTAAGATCCTACAATGAGCAGTTCTTC. Its translation: CASSDLLAGGPLRSYNEQFF.

About this clone: This may come from a read error, since a much larger clone is one base off. The chain combines TRBV18 with TRBJ1-2, with D perhaps matching TRBD1 (6 bases). The CDR3 extends over 16 amino acids. Germline V gene sequence: CDR1 KGHSH, CDR2 LQKENI. The CDR3 loop reads CVSSPQDGQPAYGYTF. The CDR3 bases are TGTGTCAGCTCCCCACAGGACGGACAGCCTGCGTATGGCTACACCTTC.

This chain connects TRBV7-3 to TRBJ1-2; possibly TRBD1 for D (5 bases). Germline CDR1 reads SGHTA; CDR2 reads FQGTGA. The CDR3 has 13 residues. Trimming took off 6 bases at V and 1 base at J, with 9 bases between the two ends. CDR3 protein: CASSRQFNYGYTF. CDR3 bases: TGTGCCAGCAGTCGACAGTTTAACTATGGCTACACCTTC.

The rearrangement links TRBV28 to TRBJ1-2; D might be TRBD1 (5 bases). Germline V gene sequence: CDR1 MDHEN, CDR2 SYDVKM. The CDR3 spans 17 residues. V lost 2 bases and J 4 bases, leaving 20 bases between the germline ends. CDR3 coding DNA: TGTGCCAGCAGTTTACCCCTCATGCTTTTGGGGGTCTATGGCTACACCTTC. Translated: CASSLPLMLLGVYGYTF.

V usage is TRBV7-2 and J usage is TRBJ2-7; the match to TRBD2 covers 7 bases. The V gene end was trimmed by 1 base and the J gene end by 5 bases; junction bases not matched to a gene: 2. The CDR3 is 13 residues long. Germline assignment: CDR1 SGHTA and CDR2 FQGNSA. This chain's CDR3 is CASSLGLANEQYF. CDR3 nucleotides: TGTGCCAGCAGCTTAGGACTAGCCAACGAGCAGTACTTC.

The chain has TRBV12-5 and TRBJ2-1; TRBD2 agrees at 15 bases. After removal of 6 bases from V and 7 bases from J, the junction contained 7 bases not matched to a gene. This CDR3 region has 16 residues. Germline V gives CDR1 LGHNT, CDR2 FRNRAP. The CDR3 nucleotides read TGTGCTAGTGGCGACTCCGGGACTAGCGGGAGGAATGAGCAGTTCTTC. This encodes CASGDSGTSGRNEQFF.

A single count supports this clone. The chain recombines TRBV5-1 with TRBJ1-4, with D possibly being TRBD1 (5 bases). Deletions cut 4 bases from V and 4 bases from J, with 11 bases between. CDR3 size: 14 residues. Germline V gene data show CDR1 as SGHRS and CDR2 as YFSETQ. The CDR3 region is CASSPLGGNEKLFF. CDR3 nucleotides: TGCGCCAGCAGCCCCTTGGGGGGTAATGAAAAACTGTTTTTT.

This clone was counted a few times. The gene calls are TRBV18 and TRBJ2-7; D gene unclear. Germline CDR1 is KGHSH and CDR2 is LQKENI. The CDR3 is 12 residues long. V shed 5 bases and J shed 4 bases, with 9 bases lying between them. CDR3 sequence: CASSSLGYEQYF. In nucleotides, the CDR3 is TGTGCCAGCTCATCCCTAGGGTACGAGCAGTACTTC. Supplemented by reference TRBV18 and TRBJ2-7, the full variable domain reads NAGVMQNPRHLVRRRGQEARLRCSPMKGHSHVYWYRQLPEEGLKFMVYLQKENIIDESGMPKERFSAEFPKEGPSILRIQQVVRGDSAAYFCASSSLGYEQYFGPGTRLTVT.

The chain has TRBV6-4 and TRBJ2-3; 8 bases fit TRBD2. This CDR3 has 15 amino acids. The germline V gene encodes CDR1 MRHNA and CDR2 SNTAGT. V shed 6 bases and J 3 bases; nucleotides not matched to a gene: 8. The CDR3 here is CASSKAGEGTDTQYF. In DNA form, the CDR3 reads TGTGCCAGCAGCAAAGCGGGAGAGGGGACAGATACGCAGTATTTT.

Written as DNA, the CDR3 is TGTGCCAGCAGCTTAGATAGGGGGTATGAGCAGTTCTTC. It codes for CASSLDRGYEQFF. The chain carries TRBV7-2 and TRBJ2-1; possibly TRBD1 for D (6 bases). Germline-derived CDR1 and CDR2 are SGHTA and FQGNSA. Trimming pared 1 base from V and 8 bases from J, leaving 9 bases between. The CDR3 has 13 residues.

This chain uses TRBV5-1 with TRBJ2-5; D is unresolved. CDR3 length equals 15 residues. The germline gives CDR1 SGHRS, CDR2 YFSETQ. V lost 7 bases and J lost 1, with 17 bases in between. As DNA, the CDR3 is TGCGCCAGCTCACGACTTCGACCGGGCCAAGAGACCCAGTACTTC. Translation gives CASSRLRPGQETQYF.

V is TRBV6-5 and J is TRBJ2-3; the match to TRBD1 covers 7 bases. Trimming took 5 bases from V and 1 from J; bases not matched to a gene: 6. The CDR3 is 15 amino acids. CDR1 and CDR2 from the germline V gene are MNHEY and SVGAGI. CDR3 DNA sequence: TGTGCCAGCAGTGCCCGGGACAGCCGCACAGATACGCAGTATTTT. Its translation is CASSARDSRTDTQYF.

The J gene is TRBJ2-2, the V gene TRBV27; D not resolved. The CDR3 length is 13 residues. Germline V gene sequence: CDR1 MNHEY, CDR2 SMNVEV (reference sequence). The V end was cut by 3 bases, the J end by 5 bases, with 7 bases between. This CDR3 is CASSLTKTGELFF. The CDR3 coding sequence is TGTGCCAGCAGTTTGACCAAGACCGGGGAGCTGTTTTTT.

CDR3 nucleotide sequence: TGCAGCGTTGGGACAGGAAAGAATGAGCAGTTCTTC. It yields the protein CSVGTGKNEQFF. The chain joins TRBV29-1 to TRBJ2-1; 7 bases are a match to TRBD1. The CDR3 contains 12 residues. J gave up 7 bases and V 4 bases, and 4 bases lay outside the gene matches. CDR1 is SQVTM and CDR2 is ANQGSEA in the germline V gene.

The chain joins TRBV5-6 to TRBJ1-1; D perhaps matches TRBD1 (5 bases). CDR3 length equals 11 residues. Germline loops: CDR1 SGHDT, CDR2 YYEEEE. The V end was cut by 4 bases, the J end by 6 bases, with 7 bases between. In nucleotides, the CDR3 is TGTGCCAGCAGCGAGGGGTCTGAAGCTTTCTTT. Residues: CASSEGSEAFF.

V usage is TRBV28 and J usage is TRBJ1-1; no reliable D call. Trimming pared 6 bases from V and 1 base from J, leaving 6 bases between. This CDR3 is built from 12 residues. Germline CDR1 MDHEN, CDR2 SYDVKM. The CDR3 reads CASREGNTEAFF. CDR3 DNA sequence: TGTGCCAGCAGGGAGGGGAACACTGAAGCTTTCTTT. Full variable domain (missing parts from reference TRBV28 and TRBJ1-1): DVKVTQSSRYLVKRTGEKVFLECVQDMDHENMFWYRQDPGLGLRLIYFSYDVKMKEKGDIPEGYSVSREKKERFSLILESASTNQTSMYLCASREGNTEAFFGQGTRLTVV.

The chain uses TRBV19 and TRBJ2-1; 9 bases agree with TRBD2. V trimming: 5 bases; J trimming: 4 bases; junction bases outside the gene matches: 6. The CDR3 has 15 residues. Germline V CDR1 and CDR2: LNHDA, SQIVND (reference sequence). CDR3 coding DNA: TGTGCCAGTAGTTTGGCGGGACTAGCTTACAATGAGCAGTTCTTC. It codes for CASSLAGLAYNEQFF.

The chain carries TRBV7-2 and TRBJ2-7; D is uncertain. The CDR3 runs 14 residues. V shed 2 bases and J shed 5 bases, with 13 bases lying between them. CDR1 SGHTA and CDR2 FQGNSA come from the germline V gene. The CDR3 DNA is TGTGCCAGCAGCTTATCAGCTGGGGTCAACGAGCAGTACTTC. Encoded protein: CASSLSAGVNEQYF. The full variable domain, with the rest looked up from reference TRBV7-2 and TRBJ2-7, is GAGVSQSPSNKVTEKGKDVELRCDPISGHTALYWYRQSLGQGLEFLIYFQGNSAPDKSGLPSDRFSAERTGGSVSTLTIQRTQQEDSAVYLCASSLSAGVNEQYFGPGTRLTVT.

This chain links TRBV27 with TRBJ2-1; 7 bases are shared with TRBD1. The CDR3 spans 12 residues. Trimming cost V 2 bases and J 11 bases; bases outside gene matches: 3. Germline CDR1 is MNHEY and CDR2 is SMNVEV (reference sequence). CDR3 loop: CASSLGDSKQFF. CDR3 bases: TGTGCCAGCAGTTTAGGGGACAGCAAGCAGTTCTTC.

The J gene is TRBJ2-3, the V gene TRBV5-1; 15 bases map to TRBD2. Trimming took 6 bases from V and 4 from J; bases not matched to a gene: 9. The germline V gene encodes CDR1 SGHRS and CDR2 YFSETQ. The CDR3 covers 17 residues. The CDR3 DNA follows: TGCGCCAGCACCTGGACTAGCGGGAGGGCCGTCCCAGATACGCAGTATTTT. Translation: CASTWTSGRAVPDTQYF.